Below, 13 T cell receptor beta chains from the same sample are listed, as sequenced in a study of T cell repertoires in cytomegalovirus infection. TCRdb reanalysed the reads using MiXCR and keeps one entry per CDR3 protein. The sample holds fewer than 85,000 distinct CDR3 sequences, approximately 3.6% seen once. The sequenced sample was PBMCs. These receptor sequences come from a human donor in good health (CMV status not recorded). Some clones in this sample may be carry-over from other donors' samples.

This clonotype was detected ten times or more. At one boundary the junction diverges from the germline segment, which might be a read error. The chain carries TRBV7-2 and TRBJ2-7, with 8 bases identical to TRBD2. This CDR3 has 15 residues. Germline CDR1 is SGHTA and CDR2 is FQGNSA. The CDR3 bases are TGTGCCAGCAGCTTAAATGCGGGGGGACGTTACGTGCAGTACTTC. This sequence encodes CASSLNAGGRYVQYF.

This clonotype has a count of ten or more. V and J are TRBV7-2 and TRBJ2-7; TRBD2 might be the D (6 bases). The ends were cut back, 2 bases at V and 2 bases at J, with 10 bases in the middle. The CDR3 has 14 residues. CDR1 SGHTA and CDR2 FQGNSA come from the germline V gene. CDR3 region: CASSLTGDAYEQYF. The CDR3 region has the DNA TGTGCCAGCAGCTTAACGGGGGACGCCTACGAGCAGTACTTC.

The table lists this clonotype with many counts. The CDR3 sequence is CASSTRLAGYNEQFF. CDR3 coding DNA: TGTGCCAGCAGCACACGACTAGCGGGGTACAATGAGCAGTTCTTC. This chain joins TRBV11-3 and TRBJ2-1; 11 nucleotides line up with TRBD2. Trimming cost V 5 bases and J 4 bases; bases outside gene matches: 4. The CDR3 runs 15 residues. Germline CDR1 SGHNT, CDR2 YENEEA.

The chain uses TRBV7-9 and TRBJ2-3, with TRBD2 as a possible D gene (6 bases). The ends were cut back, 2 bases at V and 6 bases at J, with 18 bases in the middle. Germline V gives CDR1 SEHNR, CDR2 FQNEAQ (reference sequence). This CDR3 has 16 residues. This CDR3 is CASSLYEAGPLDTQYF. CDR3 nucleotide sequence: TGTGCCAGCAGCTTATATGAGGCGGGGCCCCTGGATACGCAGTATTTT.

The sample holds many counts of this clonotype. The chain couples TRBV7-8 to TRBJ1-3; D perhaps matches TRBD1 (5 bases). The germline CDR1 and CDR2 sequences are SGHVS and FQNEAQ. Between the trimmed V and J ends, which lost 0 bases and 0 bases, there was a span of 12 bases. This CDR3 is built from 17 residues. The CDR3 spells CASSLALVGASGNTIYF. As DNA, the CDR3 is TGTGCCAGCAGCTTAGCGCTTGTCGGGGCCTCTGGAAACACCATATATTTT.

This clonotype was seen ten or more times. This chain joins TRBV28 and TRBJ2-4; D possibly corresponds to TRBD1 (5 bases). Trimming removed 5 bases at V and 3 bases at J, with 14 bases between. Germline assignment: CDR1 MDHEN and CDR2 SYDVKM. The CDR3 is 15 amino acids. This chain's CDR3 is CASSDRQLYKNIQYF. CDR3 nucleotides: TGTGCCAGCAGTGACCGACAGCTATACAAAAACATTCAGTACTTC.

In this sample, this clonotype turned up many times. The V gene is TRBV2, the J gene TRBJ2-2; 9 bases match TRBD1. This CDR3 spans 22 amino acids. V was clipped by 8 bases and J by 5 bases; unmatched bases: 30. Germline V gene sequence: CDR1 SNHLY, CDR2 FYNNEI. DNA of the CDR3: TGTGCCAGCGCCAGGAGCCGGGACAGGGATAGCGAGCGGCGGGAGACTACCGGGGAGCTGTTTTTT. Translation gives CASARSRDRDSERRETTGELFF.

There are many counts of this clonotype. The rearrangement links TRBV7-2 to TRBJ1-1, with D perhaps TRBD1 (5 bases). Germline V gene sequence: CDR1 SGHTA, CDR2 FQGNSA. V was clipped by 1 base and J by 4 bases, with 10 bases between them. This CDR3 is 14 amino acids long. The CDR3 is CASSLEGRSTEAFF. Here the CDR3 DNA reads TGTGCCAGCAGCTTAGAGGGACGTAGCACTGAAGCTTTCTTT. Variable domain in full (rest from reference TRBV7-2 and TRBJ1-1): GAGVSQSPSNKVTEKGKDVELRCDPISGHTALYWYRQSLGQGLEFLIYFQGNSAPDKSGLPSDRFSAERTGGSVSTLTIQRTQQEDSAVYLCASSLEGRSTEAFFGQGTRLTVV.

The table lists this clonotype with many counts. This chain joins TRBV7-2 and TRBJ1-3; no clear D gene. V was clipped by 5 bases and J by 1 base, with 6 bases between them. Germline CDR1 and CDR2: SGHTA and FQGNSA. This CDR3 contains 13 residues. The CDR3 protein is CASSRSSGNTIYF. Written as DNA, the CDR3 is TGTGCCAGCAGCCGTTCTTCTGGAAACACCATATATTTT.

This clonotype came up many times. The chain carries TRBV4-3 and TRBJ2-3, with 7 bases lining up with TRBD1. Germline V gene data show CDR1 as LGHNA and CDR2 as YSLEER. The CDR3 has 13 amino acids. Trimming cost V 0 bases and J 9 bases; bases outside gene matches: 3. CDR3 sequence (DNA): TGCGCCAGCAGCCAAGATTTCAGGGGGACGCAGTATTTT. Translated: CASSQDFRGTQYF.

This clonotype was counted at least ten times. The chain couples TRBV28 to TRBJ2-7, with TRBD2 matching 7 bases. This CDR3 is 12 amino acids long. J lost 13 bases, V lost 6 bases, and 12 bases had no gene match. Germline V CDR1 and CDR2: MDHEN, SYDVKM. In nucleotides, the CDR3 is TGTGCCAGCAGAAGCGGGACTCCTGGTTTATACTTC. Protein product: CASRSGTPGLYF.

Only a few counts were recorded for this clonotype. The CDR3 reads CASSPRGITIGGYTF. The CDR3 DNA is TGTGCCAGCAGCCCTCGAGGGATTACTATAGGGGGCTACACCTTC. This chain links TRBV7-2 with TRBJ1-2, with D unresolved. CDR1 and CDR2 from the germline V gene are SGHTA and FQGNSA. This CDR3 is built from 15 residues. The V end was cut by 5 bases, the J end by 8 bases, with 21 bases between.

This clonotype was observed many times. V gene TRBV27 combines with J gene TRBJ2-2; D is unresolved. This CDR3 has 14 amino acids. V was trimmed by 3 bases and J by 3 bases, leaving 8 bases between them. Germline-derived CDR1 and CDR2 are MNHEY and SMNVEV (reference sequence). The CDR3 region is CASSFDGYTGELFF. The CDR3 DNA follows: TGTGCCAGCAGTTTTGACGGATACACCGGGGAGCTGTTTTTT.